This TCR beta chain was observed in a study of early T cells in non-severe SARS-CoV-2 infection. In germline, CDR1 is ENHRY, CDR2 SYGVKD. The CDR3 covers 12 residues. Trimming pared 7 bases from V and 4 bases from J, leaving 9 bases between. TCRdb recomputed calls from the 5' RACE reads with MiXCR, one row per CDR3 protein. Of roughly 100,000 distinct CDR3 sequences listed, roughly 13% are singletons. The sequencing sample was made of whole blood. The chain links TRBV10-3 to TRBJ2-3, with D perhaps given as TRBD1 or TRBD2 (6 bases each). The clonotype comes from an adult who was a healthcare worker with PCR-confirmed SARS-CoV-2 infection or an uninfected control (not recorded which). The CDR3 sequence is CAINGGPDTQYF. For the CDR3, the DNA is TGTGCCATCAACGGGGGCCCAGATACGCAGTATTTT.